A single sample gave rise to the 18 T cell receptor beta chains below, sequenced in a study of cytomegalovirus exposure and HLA in healthy donors. Vbeta (60) and Jbeta (13) primers were used in the PCR. Some clones are missing from TCRdb's copy, which holds only in-frame ones; the method was immunoSEQ multiplex PCR. The sample yields some 100,000 clones, 73% seen once. Sequenced material: PBMCs. These receptors originate from a man aged 40-55 years in good health and CMV-seronegative.

This clone was counted once. This chain uses TRBV4-3 with TRBJ2-5; D not certain. There are 14 residues in the CDR3. The V and J ends lost 0 bases and 7 bases respectively, with 12 bases between them. Per germline, CDR1 LGHNA and CDR2 YSLEER. CDR3: CASSQDMTSGTQYF. The CDR3 DNA sequence: TGCGCCAGCAGCCAAGATATGACCTCAGGGACCCAGTACTTC.

J is TRBJ2-7 and V is TRBV4-1; 10 bases line up with TRBD2. The CDR3 runs to 16 residues. The V and J ends lost 3 bases and 1 base, in that order; junction bases with no gene match: 6. Germline V gene data show CDR1 as MGHRA and CDR2 as YSYEKL. CDR3 region: CASSHQGLAVSYEQYF. For the CDR3, the DNA is TGCGCCAGCAGCCACCAAGGACTAGCGGTATCCTACGAGCAGTACTTC.

The chain joins TRBV18 to TRBJ1-2, with D unresolved. Germline CDR1 KGHSH, CDR2 LQKENI. This CDR3 is built from 15 residues. Trimming left V 3 bases short and J 2 bases short, with 13 bases between. CDR3 nucleotides: TGTGCCAGCTCACCCTTAGACACGGCCAACTATGGCTACACCTTC. It specifies CASSPLDTANYGYTF.

The chain links TRBV23-1 to TRBJ1-2; the match to TRBD1 covers 9 bases. Being an ORF, TRBV23-1 has a function that is uncertain. The length of the CDR3 is 13 residues. V trimming: 3 bases; J trimming: 8 bases; junction bases outside the gene matches: 4. The CDR3 loop reads CASSHTGGHGYTF. In nucleotides, the CDR3 is TGCGCCAGCAGTCACACAGGGGGCCACGGCTACACCTTC.

The chain couples TRBV6-1 to TRBJ2-2; 12 bases agree with TRBD2. Germline CDR1 reads MNHNS; CDR2 reads SASEGT. This CDR3 spans 21 amino acids. The trim removed 2 bases at V and 7 bases at J, leaving 20 bases unmatched. CDR3 nucleotides: TGTGCCAGCAGTGAACCCTTCCGTGGACTAGCGGGACCGCGGGGAGGCGGGGAGCTGTTTTTT. Its translation: CASSEPFRGLAGPRGGGELFF.

To note about this clone: This sample includes further DNA sequences coding for the same CDR3. The chain employs TRBV11-3 and TRBJ2-3; no firm D call. CDR1 is SGHNT, CDR2 YENEEA, per germline. V gave up 1 base and J gave up 0 bases, with 5 bases separating them. The CDR3 has 14 residues. In nucleotides, the CDR3 is TGTGCCAGCAGCTTAGGCGCAAGCACAGATACGCAGTATTTT. Amino acid sequence: CASSLGASTDTQYF.

This chain links TRBV5-6 with TRBJ2-3, with D possibly matching TRBD1 (5 bases). Germline values: CDR1 SGHDT, CDR2 YYEEEE. This CDR3 has 12 amino acids. Trimming took off 4 bases at V and 9 bases at J, with 12 bases between the two ends. The CDR3 region is CASSGQVDTQYF. For the CDR3, the DNA is TGTGCCAGCAGCGGACAAGTAGACACGCAGTATTTT.

The chain combines TRBV4-1 with TRBJ1-6, with no clear D. The CDR3 extends over 17 amino acids. Germline-derived CDR1 and CDR2 are MGHRA and YSYEKL. The germline V and J ends were trimmed by 7 bases and 2 bases, with 18 bases remaining between them. The CDR3 reads CASTPEFGLTYNSPLHF. CDR3 nucleotides: TGCGCCAGCACCCCGGAATTTGGACTCACCTATAATTCACCCCTCCACTTT.

The rearrangement links TRBV5-1 to TRBJ1-2, with 10 bases lining up with TRBD1. This CDR3 spans 18 amino acids. V was clipped by 4 bases and J by 4 bases; unmatched bases: 16. Germline V gene data show CDR1 as SGHRS and CDR2 as YFSETQ. The CDR3 here is CASSPKGTGAYGAYGYTF. CDR3 in DNA: TGCGCCAGCAGCCCGAAGGGGACAGGGGCCTATGGCGCCTATGGCTACACCTTC.

The table lists this clone with a few counts. The chain couples TRBV23-1 to TRBJ2-7, with D perhaps TRBD2 (5 bases). TRBV23-1 is labeled an ORF, and its function is uncertain. With 9 bases removed from V and 7 bases from J, the gap between germline ends came to 19 bases. The CDR3 contains 13 residues. CDR3 DNA: TGCGCCAGGGGTGGACCCCGAGCGGTGGAGCAGTACTTC. Translation: CARGGPRAVEQYF.

The rearrangement joins TRBV9 to TRBJ2-5, with 7 bases aligning to TRBD1. The germline V gene has CDR1 SGDLS and CDR2 YYNGEE. After removal of 1 base from V and 5 bases from J, the junction contained 5 bases not matched to a gene. The CDR3 loop spans 14 amino acids. Here the CDR3 DNA reads TGTGCCAGCAGCGTATTAGGGGGCCGGGAGACCCAGTACTTC. This translates into CASSVLGGRETQYF.

This clone appeared a few times. The V and J genes are TRBV5-4 and TRBJ2-6, with D perhaps matching TRBD2 (6 bases). This CDR3 has 18 residues. The germline gives CDR1 SGHNT, CDR2 YYREEE (reference sequence). V was pared by 4 bases and J by 0 bases, with 17 bases between. In nucleotides, the CDR3 is TGTGCCAGCAGCCCCGCCGGGACTCGTGCCTCTGGGGCCAACGTCCTGACTTTC. This codes for CASSPAGTRASGANVLTF.

The chain is built from TRBV6-5 and TRBJ2-1; maybe TRBD2 (6 bases). Per the germline V gene, CDR1 is MNHEY and CDR2 is SVGAGI. V lost 0 bases to trimming and J lost 0 bases, with 9 bases between them. This CDR3 region has 16 residues. The CDR3 is CASSYSLASSYNEQFF. DNA for the CDR3: TGTGCCAGCAGTTACTCTCTAGCGAGCTCCTACAATGAGCAGTTCTTC.

This clone was recorded only once. The rearrangement uses TRBV7-9 and TRBJ2-5, with no clear D. This CDR3 spans 16 amino acids. Looked up from germline, CDR1 is SEHNR and CDR2 is FQNEAQ (reference sequence). With 5 bases removed from V and 0 bases from J, the gap between germline ends came to 16 bases. CDR3 sequence reads: CASSPAVAPYQETQYF. The CDR3 region has the DNA TGTGCCAGCAGCCCTGCTGTGGCACCGTACCAAGAGACCCAGTACTTC. Drawing the rest from reference TRBV7-9 and TRBJ2-5, the complete variable domain is DTGVSQNPRHKITKRGQNVTFRCDPISEHNRLYWYRQTLGQGPEFLTYFQNEAQLEKSRLLSDRFSAERPKGSFSTLEIQRTEQGDSAMYLCASSPAVAPYQETQYFGPGTRLLVL.

This clone has just one count. The chain employs TRBV5-8 and TRBJ1-6, with TRBD1 matching over 7 bases. Germline V CDR1 and CDR2: SGHTS, YDEGEE. After removal of 3 bases from V and 2 bases from J, the junction contained 5 bases not matched to a gene. This CDR3 comprises 16 residues. The CDR3, as DNA: TGTGCCAGCAGCTCTGGACAGGCCACCTATAATTCACCCCTCCACTTT. As protein: CASSSGQATYNSPLHF.

The CDR3 region is CASSFTGGNNYGYTF. CDR3 in DNA: TGTGCCAGCAGCTTTACAGGGGGGAACAACTATGGCTACACCTTC. The genes are TRBV7-2 and TRBJ1-2; TRBD1 matches at 8 bases. The germline gives CDR1 SGHTA, CDR2 FQGNSA. Germline trimming cut 3 bases from V and 2 bases from J; bases unmatched to any gene: 5. The CDR3 totals 15 residues.

V and J are TRBV19 and TRBJ1-5; 8 nucleotides align to TRBD1. The CDR3 is 14 residues long. Germline V gene lookup returns CDR1 LNHDA and CDR2 SQIVND (reference sequence). With V trimmed by 7 bases and J by 1 base, 3 bases remained unmatched. CDR3 in amino acids: CASKWTGSNQPQHF. For the CDR3, the DNA is TGTGCCAGTAAATGGACAGGGAGCAATCAGCCCCAGCATTTT.

CDR3 residues: CASSMGQNTEAFF. CDR3 in DNA: TGTGCCAGTAGTATGGGGCAGAACACTGAAGCTTTCTTT. V is TRBV19 and J is TRBJ1-1; weak D call: TRBD1 (5 bases). CDR1 and CDR2 from the germline V gene are LNHDA and SQIVND (reference sequence). CDR3 length: 13 residues. Between the trimmed V and J ends, which lost 3 bases and 1 base, there was a span of 6 bases.